Listed below are T cell receptor beta chains from one sample, sequenced in a study of Ad26.COV2.S vaccination and SARS-CoV-2 variants. TCRdb keeps only in-frame clones here, not all; method: immunoSEQ multiplex PCR. The table shows about 480,000 clones, with around 88% occurring only once. Sequences were derived from peripheral blood, sampled in a trial of Ad26.COV2.S vaccine versus placebo. These receptors all stem from a person between 18 and 59 years old who received the Ad26.COV2.S COVID-19 vaccine or a placebo. Both conserved end residues are part of each CDR3. The D gene is left open where the match is weak. The listing skips clone size in some rows; elsewhere it reads once, few, many or a size class.

>-|TRBV5-1|TRBD1|TRBJ2-7
TGCGCCAGCAGCTCATCCACCGACGGGACAGATATTTACGAGCAGTACTTC
CASSSSTDGTDIYEQYF
>-|TRBV15|TRBD1|TRBJ1-1
TGTGCCACCAGCAGAAAGACAGGGGGGAACACTGAAGCTTTCTTT
CATSRKTGGNTEAFF
>once|TRBV11-3|TRBD1|TRBJ1-1
TGTGCCAGCAGTAACAGGGGGCTCGTGAACACTGAAGCTTTCTTT
CASSNRGLVNTEAFF
>-|TRBV29-1|-|TRBJ2-5
TGCAGCGTCCAAAGGGAAGAGACCCAGTACTTC
CSVQREETQYF
>once|TRBV18|-|TRBJ1-5
TGTGCCAGCTCATCGGGCGGGGGACAAAAGCAGCCCCAGCATTTT
CASSSGGGQKQPQHF
>-|TRBV19|-|TRBJ2-2
TGTGCCAGTAGTATGTGGAAAGGAAGGGGCACCGGGGAGCTGTTTTTT
CASSMWKGRGTGELFF
>-|TRBV28|-|TRBJ1-5
TGTGCCAGCAGTTTCGGAGTGCGCAATCAGCCCCAGCATTTT
CASSFGVRNQPQHF
>-|TRBV7-9|-|TRBJ1-6
TGTGCCAGCAGCCAGGGCGGTTTGTCGGGTTTACGGTCCTCACCCCTCCACTTT
CASSQGGLSGLRSSPLHF
>-|TRBV5-1|-|TRBJ2-7
TGCGCCAGCAGCCAGGACAGTCACCGGGGGGAGCAGTACTTC
CASSQDSHRGEQYF
>-|TRBV28|-|TRBJ1-5
TGTGCCAGCAGCCCTCCTTGGCAGCCCCAGCATTTT
CASSPPWQPQHF
>once|TRBV6-5|-|TRBJ2-3
TGTGCCAGCACCACCTGGGAGTCTGGCACAGATACGCAGTATTTT
CASTTWESGTDTQYF
>-|TRBV19|TRBD2|TRBJ2-2
TGTGCCAGTAGTATCGGGACTAGCGGGAGAAATACCGGGGAGCTGTTTTTT
CASSIGTSGRNTGELFF
>few|TRBV15|-|TRBJ2-7
TGTGCCACCAGCAACACCTTCCGGGAGTCGGTTTACGAGCAGTACTTC
CATSNTFRESVYEQYF
>-|TRBV20-1|-|TRBJ2-1
TGCAGTGCTAGTAGACTCCCCGGAGCCACTCAACTTGAGCAGTTCTTC
CSASRLPGATQLEQFF
>-|TRBV19|-|TRBJ2-2
TGTGCCAGTAGTATATTAGGAGGGGCTACCGGGGAGCTGTTTTTT
CASSILGGATGELFF
>-|TRBV7-2|-|TRBJ2-5
TGTGCCAGCAGCTTCCGTCGGCAAGAGACCCAGTACTTC
CASSFRRQETQYF
>once|TRBV9|-|TRBJ1-4
TGTGCCAGCGCCGGGACAAGGGATGAAAAACTGTTTTTT
CASAGTRDEKLFF
>-|TRBV28|-|TRBJ1-5
TGTGCCAGCACCCGAGGGGCAAATCAGCCCCAGCATTTT
CASTRGANQPQHF
>-|TRBV7-9|-|TRBJ1-1
TGTGCCAGCAGCCTACCCCCCGCTGAAGCTTTCTTT
CASSLPPAEAFF
>-|TRBV19|-|TRBJ2-2
TGTGCCAGTAGTGGACAGCCGAACACCGGGGAGCTGTTTTTT
CASSGQPNTGELFF
>-|TRBV28|-|TRBJ1-1
TGTGCCAGCAGACCCGGGACGGCTAACACTGAAGCTTTCTTT
CASRPGTANTEAFF
>-|TRBV29-1|-|TRBJ2-3
TGCAGCGCTGGAGGGGGGACGGATACGCAGTATTTT
CSAGGGTDTQYF
>-|TRBV11-1|-|TRBJ2-1
TGTGCCAGCAGCCTGAGGGGGAGGGGGCAAAATGAGCAGTTCTTC
CASSLRGRGQNEQFF
>once|TRBV2|-|TRBJ1-4
TGTGCCAGCAGTCTCAGTCCCATCGACAAACGGGGCCTTGAAAAACTGTTTTTT
CASSLSPIDKRGLEKLFF
>-|TRBV4-3|-|TRBJ1-1
TGCGCCAGCAGCCAAGGGGCGGGGGCCTACACTGAAGCTTTCTTT
CASSQGAGAYTEAFF
>-|TRBV5-6|-|TRBJ1-4
TGTGCCAGCAGTTATAATACAGTGGGCCTGAATGAAAAACTGTTTTTT
CASSYNTVGLNEKLFF
>-|TRBV28|TRBD2|TRBJ2-3
TGTGCCAGCAGTTTTGGACTAGCGGGAGGCCTGAGCACAGATACGCAGTATTTT
CASSFGLAGGLSTDTQYF
>-|TRBV28|TRBD1|TRBJ1-3
TGTGCCAGCAGTACCAGGGGGGGAGCGTCTGGAAACACCATATATTTT
CASSTRGGASGNTIYF
>-|TRBV25-1|-|TRBJ1-1
TGTGCCAGCAGTGAAGCCGGAGGGGGAAACACTGAAGCTTTCTTT
CASSEAGGGNTEAFF